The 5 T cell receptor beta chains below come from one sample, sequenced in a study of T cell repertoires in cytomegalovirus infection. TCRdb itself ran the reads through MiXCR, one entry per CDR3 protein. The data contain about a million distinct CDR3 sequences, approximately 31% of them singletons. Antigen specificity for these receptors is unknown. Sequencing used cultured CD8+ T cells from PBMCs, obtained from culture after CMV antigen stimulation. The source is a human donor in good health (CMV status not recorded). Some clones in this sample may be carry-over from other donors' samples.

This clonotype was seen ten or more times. CDR3 amino acids: CASTPGGGVNEQFF. For the CDR3, the DNA is TGTGCCAGCACCCCCGGCGGAGGGGTGAATGAGCAGTTCTTC. The chain joins TRBV12-3 or TRBV12-4 to TRBJ2-1; possible D gene TRBD2, 6 bases. CDR3 length: 14 amino acids. V dropped 7 bases and J dropped 7 bases, with 17 bases sitting between them.

The CDR3 loop is CASSHETGGNTIYF. The CDR3 DNA sequence: TGTGCCAGCAGCCATGAGACAGGTGGAAACACCATATATTTT. V gene TRBV7-6 combines with J gene TRBJ1-3; possibly TRBD1 for D (6 bases). The ends were cut back, 5 bases at V and 3 bases at J, with 11 bases in the middle. Germline lookup yields CDR1 SGHVS and CDR2 FNYEAQ. This CDR3 comprises 14 residues.

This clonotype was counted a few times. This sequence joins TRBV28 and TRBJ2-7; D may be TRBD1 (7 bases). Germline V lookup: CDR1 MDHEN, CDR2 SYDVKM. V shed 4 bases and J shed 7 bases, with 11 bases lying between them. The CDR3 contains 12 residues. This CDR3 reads CASSWPGGEQYV. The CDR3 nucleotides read TGTGCCAGCAGTTGGCCAGGGGGGGAGCAGTACGTC.

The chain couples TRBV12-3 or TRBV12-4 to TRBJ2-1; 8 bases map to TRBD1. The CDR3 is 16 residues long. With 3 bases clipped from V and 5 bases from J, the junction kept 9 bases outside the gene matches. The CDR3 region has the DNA TGTGCCAGCAGTTTTCAAGTGACAGGGGTCGACAATGAGCAGTTCTTC. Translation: CASSFQVTGVDNEQFF.

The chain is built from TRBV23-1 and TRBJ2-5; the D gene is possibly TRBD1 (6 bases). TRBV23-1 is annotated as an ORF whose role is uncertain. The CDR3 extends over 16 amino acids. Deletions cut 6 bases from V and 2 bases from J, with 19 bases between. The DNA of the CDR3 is TGCGCCAGCAGGCCCGCGTTGGACAGAGAGCAAGAGACCCAGTACTTC. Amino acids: CASRPALDREQETQYF.